Only a few counts were recorded for the clone carrying this T cell receptor (beta chain). What it binds is unknown. This sample is part of a study of T cell repertoires in cytomegalovirus infection. Overall study context: Recently described HLA-C-restricted plus well-studied HLA-B-restricted CMV epitopes were used. Both a matching HLA type and CMV infection were indicated by public TCR beta signatures.

Study findings and constraints: Within the response measured ex vivo, HLA-C-restricted CMV-specific TCR beta clonotypes were dominant. Frequencies of public TCR beta families were cumulated, and this identified carriers of CMV plus the relevant HLA.

MiXCR, run by TCRdb on the reads, gives a single entry per CDR3 protein. The profile shows roughly 920,000 distinct CDR3 sequences, about a third of them singletons. J was trimmed by 6 bases and V by 5 bases; bases with no gene match: 10. Germline-derived CDR1 and CDR2 are LNHDA and SQIVND (reference sequence). This CDR3 region has 15 residues. This material consisted of cultured CD8+ T cells from PBMCs, taken from culture after CMV antigen stimulation. The sequence derives from a human donor in good health (CMV status not recorded). Some clones in this sample may be carry-over from other donors' samples. The V and J genes are TRBV19 and TRBJ2-1, with 7 positions matching TRBD2. CDR3 DNA: TGTGCCAGTAGTTCAGGTAGCGGGTACCTCAATGAGCAGTTCTTC. It yields the protein CASSSGSGYLNEQFF.